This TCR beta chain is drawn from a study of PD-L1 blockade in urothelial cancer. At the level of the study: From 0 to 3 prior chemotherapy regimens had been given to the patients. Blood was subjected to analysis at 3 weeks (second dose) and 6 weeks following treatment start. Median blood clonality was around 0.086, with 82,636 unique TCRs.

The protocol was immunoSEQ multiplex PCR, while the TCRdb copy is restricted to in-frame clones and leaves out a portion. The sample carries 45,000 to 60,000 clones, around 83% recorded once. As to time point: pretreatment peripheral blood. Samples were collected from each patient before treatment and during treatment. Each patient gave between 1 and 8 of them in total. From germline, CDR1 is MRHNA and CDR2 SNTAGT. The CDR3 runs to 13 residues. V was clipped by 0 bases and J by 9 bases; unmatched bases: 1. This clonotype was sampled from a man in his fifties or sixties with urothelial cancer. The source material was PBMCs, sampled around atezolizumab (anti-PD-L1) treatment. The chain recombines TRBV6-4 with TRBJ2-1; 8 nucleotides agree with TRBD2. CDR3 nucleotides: TGTGCCAGCAGTGACTCCGGGACTAGTGAGCAGTTCTTC. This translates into CASSDSGTSEQFF.